Sequencing of this T cell receptor beta chain was carried out in a study of blood T cell repertoires in COVID-19. As for the study in general: Sites across the United States, Italy and Spain contributed samples from acute and convalescent COVID-19. T cells, B-cell-depleted T cells, or PBMCs supplied cDNA or gDNA.

There are 14 residues in the CDR3. Germline V gene sequence: CDR1 SSHAT, CDR2 FNYEAQ (reference sequence). This clone was observed a single time. One junction end does not reproduce the germline sequence, and a read error may be involved. As handled by the study authors: Scientists estimated how many nucleated cells there were by amplifying reference gene primers. The assay was immunoSEQ multiplex PCR, and TCRdb's table has in-frame clones only and misses some. V, J and clone size were drawn from that table, and D and trimming were deduced from the DNA. The sample shows 120,000 to 150,000 clones, approximately 84% of them seen only once.

The sample comprised peripheral blood. This receptor was taken from a human donor in a cohort sampled during active COVID-19. The chain combines TRBV7-7 with TRBJ2-3, with TRBD2 matching 8 bases. CDR3 sequence: CASSFGGGIDTQYF. The CDR3 nucleotides read TGTGCTAGCAGCTTCGGGGGGGGAATAGATACGCAGTATTTT.